Each of the 23 T cell receptor beta chains below was sequenced from the same sample in a study of cytomegalovirus exposure and HLA in healthy donors. Vbeta (60) and Jbeta (13) primers were used in the PCR. Assay used: immunoSEQ multiplex PCR; TCRdb lists only in-frame clones, some missing. The table has under 200,000 clones, 68% seen once. The sample was PBMCs. The source is a man aged 45-65 years in good health and CMV-seronegative.

The gene calls are TRBV2 and TRBJ1-4; 8 bases agree with TRBD1. The germline gives CDR1 SNHLY, CDR2 FYNNEI. J lost 8 bases, V lost 3 bases, and 8 bases had no gene match. The CDR3 loop spans 15 amino acids. The CDR3 bases are TGTGCCAGCAGTGAGCAGGACAGGGTTCTCGAAAAACTGTTTTTT. It yields the protein CASSEQDRVLEKLFF.

The chain joins TRBV11-1 to TRBJ2-6, with D possibly matching TRBD2 (6 bases). V dropped 7 bases and J dropped 0 bases, with 10 bases sitting between them. This CDR3 region has 15 residues. From germline, CDR1 is SGHAT and CDR2 FQDESV (reference sequence). In nucleotides, the CDR3 is TGTGCCAGCACCGGGACTCTCTCTGGGGCCAACGTCCTGACTTTC. It translates to CASTGTLSGANVLTF.

In its sample, this clone was seen once. This chain uses TRBV7-2 with TRBJ2-5; no reliable D call. CDR3 length: 14 amino acids. The germline V and J ends were trimmed by 4 bases and 5 bases, with 14 bases remaining between them. Germline V CDR1 and CDR2: SGHTA, FQGNSA. The CDR3 loop is CASSSISPEETQYF. The CDR3 DNA reads TGTGCCAGCAGCTCGATAAGCCCGGAGGAGACCCAGTACTTC.

V and J are TRBV6-1 and TRBJ1-5; no reliable D call. Trimming shortened V by 6 bases and J by 4 bases, and 7 bases separated the two germline ends. The CDR3 covers 12 residues. Looked up from germline, CDR1 is MNHNS and CDR2 is SASEGT. CDR3 nucleotides: TGTGCCAGCAGAAAGGAGAATCAGCCCCAGCATTTT. Translated: CASRKENQPQHF.

The sample holds a few counts of this clone. The chain is built from TRBV19 and TRBJ1-5; a possible D gene is TRBD1 (6 bases). V was cut by 8 bases and J by 4 bases, with 12 bases left in between. CDR3 size: 13 residues. Germline V gives CDR1 LNHDA, CDR2 SQIVND (reference sequence). The CDR3 DNA reads TGTGCCAGTCTAGGGCAGGGGAATCAGCCCCAGCATTTT. It is translated as CASLGQGNQPQHF.

The chain links TRBV5-1 to TRBJ2-7; possibly TRBD2 for D (6 bases). The germline V and J ends were trimmed by 8 bases and 0 bases, with 15 bases remaining between them. There are 14 residues in the CDR3. In germline, CDR1 is SGHRS, CDR2 YFSETQ. The CDR3 spells CARRPGLSSYEQYF. CDR3 bases: TGCGCCAGAAGACCGGGACTTTCCTCCTACGAGCAGTACTTC. Using reference TRBV5-1 and TRBJ2-7 for the parts outside the CDR3, the full variable domain is KAGVTQTPRYLIKTRGQQVTLSCSPISGHRSVSWYQQTPGQGLQFLFEYFSETQRNKGNFPGRFSGRQFSNSRSEMNVSTLELGDSALYLCARRPGLSSYEQYFGPGTRLTVT.

The chain recombines TRBV5-6 with TRBJ1-5; the match to TRBD1 covers 10 bases. The CDR3 is 15 residues long. V shed 1 base, J shed 5 bases, and the junction held 3 bases outside the gene matches. The germline V gene encodes CDR1 SGHDT and CDR2 YYEEEE. The CDR3 DNA reads as TGTGCCAGCAGCTTGATGGGACAGGGGCATCAGCCCCAGCATTTT. This translates into CASSLMGQGHQPQHF.

This chain links TRBV5-6 with TRBJ1-5; no firm D call. CDR1 is SGHDT and CDR2 is YYEEEE in the germline V gene. Trimming took 3 bases from V and 6 from J, leaving 16 bases between them. The CDR3 length is 15 residues. The CDR3 sequence is CASSSGGNPVQPQHF. For the CDR3, the DNA is TGTGCCAGCAGCTCGGGAGGGAACCCCGTTCAGCCCCAGCATTTT.

The CDR3 DNA is TGCGCCAGCAGCCCCCCATTGACAGGTTTTACCTACGAGCAGTACTTC. Protein sequence: CASSPPLTGFTYEQYF. The V gene is TRBV4-1, the J gene TRBJ2-5, with D possibly TRBD1 on 6 matching bases. The J call could be wrong; TRBJ2-7 is a better fit for the DNA end. The CDR3 totals 16 residues. CDR1 MGHRA and CDR2 YSYEKL come from the germline V gene.

The genes are TRBV2 and TRBJ2-7, with D possibly being TRBD2 (6 bases). This CDR3 contains 15 residues. With 4 bases removed from V and 2 bases from J, the gap between germline ends came to 15 bases. From germline, CDR1 is SNHLY and CDR2 FYNNEI. This CDR3 reads CASSAHGRGTYEQYF. CDR3 in DNA: TGTGCCAGCAGTGCCCACGGGCGGGGTACCTACGAGCAGTACTTC. The whole variable domain, remainder taken from reference TRBV2 and TRBJ2-7, is EPEVTQTPSHQVTQMGQEVILRCVPISNHLYFYWYRQILGQKVEFLVSFYNNEISEKSEIFDDQFSVERPDGSNFTLKIRSTKLEDSAMYFCASSAHGRGTYEQYFGPGTRLTVT.

This clone was seen only once. The chain has TRBV6-6 and TRBJ2-3, with 7 positions matching TRBD2. The V gene's germline CDR1 is MNHNY and CDR2 SVGAGI (reference sequence). Trimming cost V 6 bases and J 0 bases; bases outside gene matches: 3. The CDR3 contains 14 residues. DNA of the CDR3: TGTGCCAGCAGAGGAGCGGGGAGCACAGATACGCAGTATTTT. It yields the protein CASRGAGSTDTQYF.

The chain joins TRBV7-6 to TRBJ1-6, with 7 bases aligning to TRBD1. The CDR3 extends over 15 amino acids. Trimming took 2 bases from V and 9 from J; bases not matched to a gene: 7. The germline CDR1 and CDR2 sequences are SGHVS and FNYEAQ. CDR3 sequence (DNA): TGTGCCAGCAGCTTAAGTGGGACAGAAGCTTCACCCCTCCACTTT. Its translation is CASSLSGTEASPLHF.

V usage is TRBV7-9 and J usage is TRBJ1-5, with 7 bases fitting TRBD1. Unmatched junction bases numbered 8, after V lost 5 bases and J lost 7 bases. CDR3 length: 14 residues. The germline gives CDR1 SEHNR, CDR2 FQNEAQ (reference sequence). CDR3 bases: TGTGCCAGCAGCCCAGACAGGGTTGGGCAGCCCCAGCATTTT. Translation: CASSPDRVGQPQHF.

This clone was seen ten or more times. The J gene is TRBJ1-1, the V gene TRBV10-1; TRBD1 might be the D (6 bases). The germline CDR1 and CDR2 sequences are WNHNN and SYGVQD (reference sequence). V was shortened by 3 bases and J by 2 bases, with 7 bases between the two germline ends. The CDR3 is 13 amino acids. The CDR3: CASSDRGNTEAFF. The DNA of the CDR3 is TGCGCCAGCAGTGACAGGGGAAACACTGAAGCTTTCTTT.

The rearrangement links TRBV7-4 to TRBJ2-3; 7 bases are a match to TRBD1. There are 19 residues in the CDR3. Germline CDR1 SGHVT, CDR2 SQSDAQ. V lost 5 bases to trimming and J lost 1 base; unmatched junction nucleotides: 18. The CDR3 DNA is TGTGCCAGCAGCCATGGGACAGAAGACTATCCTTCTTGCACAGATACGCAGTATTTT. Its translation: CASSHGTEDYPSCTDTQYF.

To note about this clone: A junction boundary mismatches the germline segment, possibly from a read error. This rearrangement joins TRBV7-2 to TRBJ1-1; D uncertain. The CDR3 extends over 14 amino acids. CDR1 and CDR2 from the germline V gene are SGHTA and FQGNSA. The DNA of the CDR3 is TGTGCCAGCAGCTTCCAGCGGCTGAACACTGAAGATTTCTTT. Translation gives CASSFQRLNTEDFF. Using reference TRBV7-2 and TRBJ1-1 for the parts outside the CDR3, the full variable domain is GAGVSQSPSNKVTEKGKDVELRCDPISGHTALYWYRQSLGQGLEFLIYFQGNSAPDKSGLPSDRFSAERTGGSVSTLTIQRTQQEDSAVYLCASSFQRLNTEDFFGQGTRLTVV.

The chain combines TRBV11-2 with TRBJ1-2; 7 positions agree with TRBD1. In germline, CDR1 is SGHAT, CDR2 FQNNGV. The length of the CDR3 is 13 residues. The ends lost 4 bases at V and 4 bases at J; junction bases unmatched: 3. This chain's CDR3 is CASSYRGPYGYTF. DNA of the CDR3: TGTGCCAGCAGCTACAGGGGACCCTATGGCTACACCTTC.

The chain combines TRBV28 with TRBJ2-2; a weak D match, TRBD2 (5 bases). The ends were cut back, 1 base at V and 3 bases at J, with 12 bases in the middle. Germline CDR1 and CDR2: MDHEN and SYDVKM. The CDR3 length is 16 residues. In DNA form, the CDR3 reads TGTGCCAGCAGTTTATACCCGGGATCGGACACCGGGGAGCTGTTTTTT. Encoded protein: CASSLYPGSDTGELFF.

The sample holds a few counts of this clone. The CDR3 reads CASSLGTGGGDTQYF. The CDR3 DNA reads as TGTGCCAGCAGCTTAGGGACAGGGGGCGGTGATACGCAGTATTTT. The chain uses TRBV7-9 and TRBJ2-3, with TRBD1 matching over 11 bases. Germline CDR1 reads SEHNR; CDR2 reads FQNEAQ (reference sequence). The CDR3 is 15 amino acids. Trimming at V came to 1 base and at J to 6 bases, leaving 3 bases not matched to a gene.

This clone came up a few times. The V call is TRBV4-1, the J call TRBJ1-4; 9 bases fit TRBD1. The trim removed 3 bases at V and 8 bases at J, leaving 4 bases unmatched. The CDR3 loop spans 14 amino acids. CDR1 MGHRA and CDR2 YSYEKL come from the germline V gene. In DNA form, the CDR3 reads TGCGCCAGCAGCCAGACCGGACAGGGGGAAAAACTGTTTTTT. Amino acids: CASSQTGQGEKLFF.

The chain recombines TRBV4-2 with TRBJ2-5; 10 bases fit TRBD1. Germline V gives CDR1 LGHNA, CDR2 YNFKEQ. After removal of 4 bases from V and 4 bases from J, the junction contained 9 bases not matched to a gene. The CDR3 extends over 16 amino acids. The CDR3 reads CASSRDRGLNRETQYF. The CDR3 coding sequence is TGTGCCAGCAGCCGAGACAGGGGGCTTAACCGAGAGACCCAGTACTTC.

This chain links TRBV11-2 with TRBJ1-2; D not resolved. The CDR3 runs to 12 residues. CDR1 and CDR2 from the germline V gene are SGHAT and FQNNGV. The germline V and J ends were trimmed by 4 bases and 5 bases, with 8 bases remaining between them. CDR3 region: CASSSRGYGYTF. CDR3 sequence (DNA): TGTGCCAGCAGCTCCCGAGGGTATGGCTACACCTTC.

V and J are TRBV7-2 and TRBJ2-7; D unresolved. There are 13 residues in the CDR3. The germline CDR1 and CDR2 sequences are SGHTA and FQGNSA. V lost 5 bases, J lost 6 bases, and 14 bases lay in between. The DNA of the CDR3 is TGTGCCAGCAGCGGTAGTGGTAGCTTCGAGCAGTACTTC. It encodes CASSGSGSFEQYF.